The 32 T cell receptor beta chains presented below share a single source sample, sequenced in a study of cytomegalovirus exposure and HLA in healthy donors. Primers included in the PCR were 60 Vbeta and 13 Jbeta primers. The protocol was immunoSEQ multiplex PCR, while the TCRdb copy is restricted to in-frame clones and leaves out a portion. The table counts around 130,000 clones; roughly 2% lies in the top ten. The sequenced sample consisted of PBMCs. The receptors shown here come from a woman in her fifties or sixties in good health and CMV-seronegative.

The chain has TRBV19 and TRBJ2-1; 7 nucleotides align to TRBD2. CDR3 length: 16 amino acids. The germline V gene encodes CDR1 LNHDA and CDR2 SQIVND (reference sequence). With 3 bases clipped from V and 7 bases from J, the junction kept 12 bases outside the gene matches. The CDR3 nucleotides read TGTGCCAGTAGTATGGGCGGGAGTCTACCGGGGAATGAGCAGTTCTTC. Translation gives CASSMGGSLPGNEQFF.

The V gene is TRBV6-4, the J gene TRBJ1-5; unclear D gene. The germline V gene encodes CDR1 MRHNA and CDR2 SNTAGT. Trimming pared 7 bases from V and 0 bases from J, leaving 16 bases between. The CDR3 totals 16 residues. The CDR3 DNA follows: TGTGCCAGCACCCCAACCCCCGGTTATAGCAATCAGCCCCAGCATTTT. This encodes CASTPTPGYSNQPQHF.

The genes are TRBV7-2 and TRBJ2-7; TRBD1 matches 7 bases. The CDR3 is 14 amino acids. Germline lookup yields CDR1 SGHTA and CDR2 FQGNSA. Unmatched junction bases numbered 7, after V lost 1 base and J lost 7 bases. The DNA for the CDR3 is TGTGCCAGCAGCTTAGTTGAGGGGGCGGGTGAGCAGTACTTC. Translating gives CASSLVEGAGEQYF.

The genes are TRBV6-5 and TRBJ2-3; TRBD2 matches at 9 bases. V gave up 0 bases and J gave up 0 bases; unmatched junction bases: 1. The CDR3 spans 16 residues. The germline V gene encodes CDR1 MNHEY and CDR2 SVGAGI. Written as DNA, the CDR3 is TGTGCCAGCAGTTACTCTCTAGCGGGAAGCACAGATACGCAGTATTTT. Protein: CASSYSLAGSTDTQYF.

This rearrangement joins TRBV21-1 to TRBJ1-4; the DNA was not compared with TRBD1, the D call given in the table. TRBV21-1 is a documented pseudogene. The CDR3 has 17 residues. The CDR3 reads CASSKVCKGTRRPKLFF. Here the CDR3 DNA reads TGTGCCAGCAGCAAGGTATGCAAGGGGACACGTAGGCCAAAACTGTTTTTT.

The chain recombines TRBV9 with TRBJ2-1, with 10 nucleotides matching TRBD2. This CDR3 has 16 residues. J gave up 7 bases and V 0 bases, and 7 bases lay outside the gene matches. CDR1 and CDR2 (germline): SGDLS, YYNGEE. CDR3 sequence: CASSVGAGGPLNEQFF. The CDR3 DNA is TGTGCCAGCAGCGTAGGAGCGGGGGGGCCTTTGAATGAGCAGTTCTTC.

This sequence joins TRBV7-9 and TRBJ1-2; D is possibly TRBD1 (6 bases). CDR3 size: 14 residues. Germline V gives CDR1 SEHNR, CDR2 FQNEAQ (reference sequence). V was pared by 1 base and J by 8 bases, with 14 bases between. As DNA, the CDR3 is TGTGCCAGCAGCTTAGGGGGGGGCAATTCCGGCTACACCTTC. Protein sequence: CASSLGGGNSGYTF.

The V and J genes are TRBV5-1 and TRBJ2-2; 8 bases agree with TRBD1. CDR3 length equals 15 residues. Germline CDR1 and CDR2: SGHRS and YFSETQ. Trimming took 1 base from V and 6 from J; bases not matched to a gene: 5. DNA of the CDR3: TGCGCCAGCAGCTTGCTGCGGACAGGGCCCGGGGAGCTGTTTTTT. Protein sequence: CASSLLRTGPGELFF.

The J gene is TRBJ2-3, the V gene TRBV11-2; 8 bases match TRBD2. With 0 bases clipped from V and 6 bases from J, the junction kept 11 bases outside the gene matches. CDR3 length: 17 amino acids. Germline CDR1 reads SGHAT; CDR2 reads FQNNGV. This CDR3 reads CASSLDLVGRAGDTQYF. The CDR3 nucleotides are TGTGCCAGCAGCTTAGATCTGGTCGGGAGGGCCGGGGATACGCAGTATTTT.

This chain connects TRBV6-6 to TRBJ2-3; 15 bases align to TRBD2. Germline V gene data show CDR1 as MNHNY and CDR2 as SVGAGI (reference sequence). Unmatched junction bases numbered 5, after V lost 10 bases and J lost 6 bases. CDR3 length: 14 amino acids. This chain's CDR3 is CATGTSGGLDTQYF. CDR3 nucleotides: TGTGCCACCGGGACTAGCGGGGGGTTGGATACGCAGTATTTT.

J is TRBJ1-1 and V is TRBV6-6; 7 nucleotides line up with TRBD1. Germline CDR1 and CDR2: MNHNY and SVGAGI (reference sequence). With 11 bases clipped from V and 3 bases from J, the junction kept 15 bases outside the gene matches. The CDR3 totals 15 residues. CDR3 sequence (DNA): TGTGCCGTTCAGGGACTGACAGGGCTTCACACTGAAGCTTTCTTT. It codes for CAVQGLTGLHTEAFF.

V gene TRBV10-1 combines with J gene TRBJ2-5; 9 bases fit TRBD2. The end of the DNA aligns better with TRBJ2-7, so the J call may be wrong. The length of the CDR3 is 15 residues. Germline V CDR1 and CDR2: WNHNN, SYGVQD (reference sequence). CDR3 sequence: CASSRGAGGSYEQYF. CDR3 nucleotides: TGCGCCAGCAGCCGAGGAGCGGGAGGCTCCTACGAGCAGTACTTC.

CDR3 sequence: CASSSGQGDGYTF. CDR3 nucleotides: TGCGCCAGCAGCTCCGGACAGGGTGATGGCTACACCTTC. The rearrangement joins TRBV4-1 to TRBJ1-2, with TRBD1 matching 8 bases. J was trimmed by 6 bases and V by 5 bases; bases with no gene match: 5. The length of the CDR3 is 13 residues. CDR1 is MGHRA, CDR2 YSYEKL, per germline.

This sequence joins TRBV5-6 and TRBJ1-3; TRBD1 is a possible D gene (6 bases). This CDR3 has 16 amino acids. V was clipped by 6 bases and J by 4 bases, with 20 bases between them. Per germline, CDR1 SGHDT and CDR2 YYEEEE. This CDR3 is CASTLYSEGEGNTIYF. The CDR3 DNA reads TGTGCCAGCACCCTCTACTCCGAGGGGGAGGGAAACACCATATATTTT.

The CDR3 region is CASSYRFSYEQYF. The CDR3 bases are TGTGCCAGCAGTTATCGGTTTTCCTACGAGCAGTACTTC. V gene TRBV28 combines with J gene TRBJ2-7; D gene ambiguous. Trimming took off 4 bases at V and 1 base at J, with 8 bases between the two ends. From germline, CDR1 is MDHEN and CDR2 SYDVKM. This CDR3 region has 13 residues.

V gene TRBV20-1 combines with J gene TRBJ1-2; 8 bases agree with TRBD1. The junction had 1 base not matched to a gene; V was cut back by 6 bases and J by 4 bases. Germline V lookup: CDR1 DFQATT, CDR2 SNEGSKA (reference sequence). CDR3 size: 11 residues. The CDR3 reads CSAQGGYGYTF. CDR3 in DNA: TGCAGTGCACAGGGGGGCTATGGCTACACCTTC.

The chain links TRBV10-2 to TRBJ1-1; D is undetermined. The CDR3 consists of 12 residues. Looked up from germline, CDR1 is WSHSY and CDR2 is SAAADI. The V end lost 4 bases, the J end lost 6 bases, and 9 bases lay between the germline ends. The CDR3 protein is CASSGYGSEAFF. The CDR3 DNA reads TGCGCCAGCAGTGGGTACGGGTCTGAAGCTTTCTTT.

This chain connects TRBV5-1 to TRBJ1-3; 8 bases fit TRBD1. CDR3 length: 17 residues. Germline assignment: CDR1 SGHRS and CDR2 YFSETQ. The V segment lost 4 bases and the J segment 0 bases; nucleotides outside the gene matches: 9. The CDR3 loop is CASSVTGGTYSGNTIYF. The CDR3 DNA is TGCGCCAGCAGCGTAACAGGGGGTACCTACTCTGGAAACACCATATATTTT.

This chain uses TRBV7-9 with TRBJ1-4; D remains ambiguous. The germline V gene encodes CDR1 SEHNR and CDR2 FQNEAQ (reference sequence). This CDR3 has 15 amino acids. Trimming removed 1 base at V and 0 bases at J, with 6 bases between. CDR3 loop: CASSLEFTTNEKLFF. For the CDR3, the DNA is TGTGCCAGCAGCTTAGAATTCACAACTAATGAAAAACTGTTTTTT.

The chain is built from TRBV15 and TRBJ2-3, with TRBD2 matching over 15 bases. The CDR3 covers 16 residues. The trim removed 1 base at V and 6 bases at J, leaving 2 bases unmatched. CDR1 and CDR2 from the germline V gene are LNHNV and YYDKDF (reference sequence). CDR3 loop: CATSRGTSGRADTQYF. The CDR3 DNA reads TGTGCCACCAGCAGAGGGACTAGCGGGAGGGCGGATACGCAGTATTTT.

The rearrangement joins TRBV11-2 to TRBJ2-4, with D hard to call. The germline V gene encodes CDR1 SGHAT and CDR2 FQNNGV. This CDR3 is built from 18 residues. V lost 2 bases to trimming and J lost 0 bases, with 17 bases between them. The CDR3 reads CASSLMPPGTLAKNIQYF. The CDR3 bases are TGTGCCAGCAGCTTAATGCCCCCAGGCACCCTAGCCAAAAACATTCAGTACTTC.

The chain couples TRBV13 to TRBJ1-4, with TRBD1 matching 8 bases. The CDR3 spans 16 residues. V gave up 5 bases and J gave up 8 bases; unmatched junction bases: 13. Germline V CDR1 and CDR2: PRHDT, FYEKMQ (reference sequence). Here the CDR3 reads CASSVRLDRGLEKLFF. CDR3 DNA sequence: TGTGCCAGCAGCGTTAGACTCGACAGGGGCCTCGAAAAACTGTTTTTT.

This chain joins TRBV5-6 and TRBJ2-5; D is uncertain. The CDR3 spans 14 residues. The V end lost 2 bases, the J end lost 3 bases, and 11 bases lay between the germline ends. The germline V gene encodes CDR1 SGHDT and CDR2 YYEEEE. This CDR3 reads CASSFVGSEETQYF. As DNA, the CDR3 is TGTGCCAGCAGCTTCGTCGGGTCGGAAGAGACCCAGTACTTC.

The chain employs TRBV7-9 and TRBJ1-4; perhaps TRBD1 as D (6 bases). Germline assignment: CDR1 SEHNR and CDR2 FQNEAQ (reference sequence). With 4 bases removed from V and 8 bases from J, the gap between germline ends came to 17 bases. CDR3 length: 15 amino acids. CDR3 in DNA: TGTGCCAGCAGCTCAGAGCCGACAGGATCCGAAAAACTGTTTTTT. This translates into CASSSEPTGSEKLFF.

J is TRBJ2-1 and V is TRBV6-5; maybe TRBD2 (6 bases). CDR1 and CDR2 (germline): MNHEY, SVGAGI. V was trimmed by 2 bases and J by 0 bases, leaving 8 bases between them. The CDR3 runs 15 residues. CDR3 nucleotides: TGTGCCAGCAGTTACGAGGGAGGCTCCTACAATGAGCAGTTCTTC. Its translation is CASSYEGGSYNEQFF.

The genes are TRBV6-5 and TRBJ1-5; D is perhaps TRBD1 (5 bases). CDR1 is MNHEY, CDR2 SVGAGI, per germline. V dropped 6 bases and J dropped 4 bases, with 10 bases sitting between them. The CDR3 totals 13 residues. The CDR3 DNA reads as TGTGCCAGCAGCCCCAGGGATAATCAGCCCCAGCATTTT. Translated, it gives CASSPRDNQPQHF.

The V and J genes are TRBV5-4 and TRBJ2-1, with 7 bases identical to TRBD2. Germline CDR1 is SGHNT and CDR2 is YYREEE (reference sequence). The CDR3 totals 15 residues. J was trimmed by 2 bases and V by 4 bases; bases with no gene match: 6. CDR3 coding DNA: TGTGCCAGCAGCCCTGGGGGGGGACCCTACAATGAGCAGTTCTTC. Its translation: CASSPGGGPYNEQFF.

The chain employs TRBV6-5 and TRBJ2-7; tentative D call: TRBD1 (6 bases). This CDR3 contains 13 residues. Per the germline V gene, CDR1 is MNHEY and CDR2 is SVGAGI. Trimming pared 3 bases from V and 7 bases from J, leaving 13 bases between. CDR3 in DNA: TGTGCCAGCAGTTATTCACAGGGTCAAGAGCAGTACTTC. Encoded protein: CASSYSQGQEQYF.

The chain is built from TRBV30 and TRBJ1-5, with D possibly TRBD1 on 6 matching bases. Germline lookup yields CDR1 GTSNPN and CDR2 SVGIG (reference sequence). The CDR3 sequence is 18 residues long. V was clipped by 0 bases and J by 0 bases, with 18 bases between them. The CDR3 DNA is TGTGCCTGGAGTGTACATCCCAGGGGTCGGGATAGCAATCAGCCCCAGCATTTT. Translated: CAWSVHPRGRDSNQPQHF.

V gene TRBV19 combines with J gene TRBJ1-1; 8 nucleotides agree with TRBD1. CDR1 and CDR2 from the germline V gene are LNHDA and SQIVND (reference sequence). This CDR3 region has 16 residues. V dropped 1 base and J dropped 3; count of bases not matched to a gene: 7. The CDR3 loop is CASSIAWTGRYTEAFF. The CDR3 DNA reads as TGTGCCAGTAGTATAGCCTGGACAGGGCGGTACACTGAAGCTTTCTTT. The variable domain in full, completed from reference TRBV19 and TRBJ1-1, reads DGGITQSPKYLFRKEGQNVTLSCEQNLNHDAMYWYRQDPGQGLRLIYYSQIVNDFQKGDIAEGYSVSREKKESFPLTVTSAQKNPTAFYLCASSIAWTGRYTEAFFGQGTRLTVV.

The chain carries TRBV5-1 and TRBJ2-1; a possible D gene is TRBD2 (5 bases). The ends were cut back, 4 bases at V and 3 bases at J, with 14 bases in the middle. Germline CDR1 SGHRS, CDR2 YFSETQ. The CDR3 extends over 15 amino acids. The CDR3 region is CASSPHGVVYNEQFF. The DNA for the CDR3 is TGCGCCAGCAGCCCCCACGGGGTGGTCTACAATGAGCAGTTCTTC.

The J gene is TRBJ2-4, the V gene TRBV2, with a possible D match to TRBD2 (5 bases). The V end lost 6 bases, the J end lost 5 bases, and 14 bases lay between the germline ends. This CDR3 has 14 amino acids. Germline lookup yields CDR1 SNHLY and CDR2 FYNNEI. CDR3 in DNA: TGTGCCAGCAGGGAACTTAAGGGAGAAAACATTCAGTACTTC. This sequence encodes CASRELKGENIQYF.